This T cell receptor beta chain comes out of a study of T-cell reconstitution after alpha-beta-depleted transplantation in children. Whole-study results and caveats: By one year post-transplant, T-cell counts and diversity largely arose from T cells that were newly produced. Approximately two months post-transplant, alpha-beta T cells reportedly originated from several hundred expanded graft clones. Surviving recipient T cells and intrathymic progenitors accounted for some patients' high TCRbeta diversity at day 60.

This clonotype occurred a few times. The antigen remains undetermined. Unique molecular identifiers featured in how the TCRbeta library was prepared. One entry per CDR3 protein results from TCRdb running MiXCR on the PCR reads. The sample has about 980,000 distinct CDR3 sequences; around 30% are singletons. Germline V gene lookup returns CDR1 SQVTM and CDR2 ANQGSEA. This CDR3 spans 18 amino acids. V lost 1 base, J lost 0 bases, and 9 bases stayed unmatched. The rearrangement links TRBV29-1 to TRBJ2-3; 11 bases line up with TRBD2. The material was PBMCs, mostly from graft donor cells, obtained 360 days after TCRalphabeta/CD19-depleted stem cell transplant. This TCR derives from a boy younger than two who had a stem cell transplant for SCID, so the T cells may come from the graft donor. The CDR3 DNA reads as TGCAGCGTTGAAGGGCTAGCGGGGGGTTCCGCTAGCACAGATACGCAGTATTTT. It translates to CSVEGLAGGSASTDTQYF.